This TCR beta chain is from a study of T cells after yellow fever vaccination. TCRdb reprocessed the 5' RACE reads with MiXCR, giving one entry per CDR3 protein. The sample carries around 340,000 distinct CDR3 sequences, 8% to 10% recorded once. Germline CDR1 and CDR2: LNHNV and YYDKDF (reference sequence). This CDR3 spans 17 amino acids. V shed 1 base and J shed 3 bases, with 16 bases lying between them. Sequenced here: PBMCs, sampled on the day of the first yellow fever vaccination. V and J are TRBV15 and TRBJ1-5; D gene unclear. The sequence was collected from a man aged 18 to 29 who received the YFV17D yellow fever vaccine. CDR3 nucleotide sequence: TGTGCCACCAGCAGAGGCGGAGACGGGAATATCAATCAGCCCCAGCATTTT. Encoded protein: CATSRGGDGNINQPQHF.